Detailed here is one TCR beta chain. The antigen is undetermined. The germline gives CDR1 LNHDA, CDR2 SQIVND (reference sequence). Deletions cut 7 bases from V and 0 bases from J, with 15 bases between. This CDR3 contains 15 residues. A TCRbeta library incorporating unique molecular identifiers was prepared. TCRdb reanalysed the PCR reads using MiXCR and keeps one entry per CDR3 protein. Of approximately 130,000 distinct CDR3 sequences in the sample, 8.5% to 10% are singletons; the top ten hold 24%. The data originate from a study of T-cell reconstitution after alpha-beta-depleted transplantation in children. Regarding the study as a whole: When one year had passed after transplant, most T-cell counts and diversity came from newly produced T cells.

The source material was PBMCs, mostly from graft donor cells, sampled 180 days after TCRalphabeta/CD19-depleted stem cell transplant. This clonotype was obtained from a girl less than two years old who had a stem cell transplant for combined immunodeficiency, so the T cells may come from the graft donor. The chain links TRBV19 to TRBJ1-2; possibly TRBD1 for D (5 bases). The CDR3 nucleotides are TGTGCCAGTACTACAGGAGGAGGGGCTAACTATGGCTACACCTTC. This codes for CASTTGGGANYGYTF.